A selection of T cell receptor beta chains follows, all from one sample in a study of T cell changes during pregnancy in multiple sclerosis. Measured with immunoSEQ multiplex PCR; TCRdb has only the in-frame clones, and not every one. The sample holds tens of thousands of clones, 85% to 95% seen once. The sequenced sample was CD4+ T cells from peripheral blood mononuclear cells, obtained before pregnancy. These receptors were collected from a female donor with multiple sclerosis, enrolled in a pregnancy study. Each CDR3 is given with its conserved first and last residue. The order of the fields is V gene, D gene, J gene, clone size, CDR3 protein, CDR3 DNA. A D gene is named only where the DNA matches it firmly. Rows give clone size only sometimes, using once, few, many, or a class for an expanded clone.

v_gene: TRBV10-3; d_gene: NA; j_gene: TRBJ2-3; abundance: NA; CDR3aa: CAIRSGSTDTQYF; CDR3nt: TGTGCCATCCGATCAGGGAGCACAGATACGCAGTATTTT
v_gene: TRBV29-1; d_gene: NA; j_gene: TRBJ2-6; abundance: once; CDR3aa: CSVEGPGGANVLTF; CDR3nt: TGCAGCGTTGAAGGGCCAGGTGGGGCCAACGTCCTGACTTTC
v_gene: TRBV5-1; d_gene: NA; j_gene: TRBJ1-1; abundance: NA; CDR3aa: CASSAITQGGWAEAFF; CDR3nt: TGCGCCAGCAGCGCAATAACCCAGGGAGGGTGGGCTGAAGCTTTCTTT
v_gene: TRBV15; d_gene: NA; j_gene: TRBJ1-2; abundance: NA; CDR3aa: CATSRDLVQGVYGYTF; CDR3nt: TGTGCCACCAGCAGAGATTTGGTACAGGGAGTGTATGGCTACACCTTC
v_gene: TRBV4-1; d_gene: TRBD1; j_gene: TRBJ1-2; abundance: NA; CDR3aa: CASSHPGTGNYGYTF; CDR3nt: TGCGCCAGCAGCCATCCCGGGACAGGGAACTATGGCTACACCTTC
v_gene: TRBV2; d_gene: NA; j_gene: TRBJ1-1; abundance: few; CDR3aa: CASSEAPGAEAFF; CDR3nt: TGTGCCAGCAGTGAAGCGCCGGGAGCCGAAGCTTTCTTT
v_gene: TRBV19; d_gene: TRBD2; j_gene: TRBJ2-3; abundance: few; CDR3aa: CASSIQRGPGGDTQYF; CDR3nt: TGTGCCAGTAGTATACAGCGGGGCCCCGGGGGAGATACGCAGTATTTT
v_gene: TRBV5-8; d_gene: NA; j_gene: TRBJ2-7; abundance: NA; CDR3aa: CASSRGGGYEQYF; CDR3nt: TGTGCCAGCAGCCGGGGTGGTGGATACGAGCAGTACTTC
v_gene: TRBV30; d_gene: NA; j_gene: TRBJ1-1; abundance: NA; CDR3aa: CAWSARRPQNVEAFF; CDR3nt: TGTGCCTGGAGTGCGAGGAGGCCCCAGAACGTTGAAGCTTTCTTT
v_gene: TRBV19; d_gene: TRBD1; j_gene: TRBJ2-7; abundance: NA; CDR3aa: CATTGGGYEQYF; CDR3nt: TGTGCCACTACAGGGGGCGGCTACGAGCAGTACTTC
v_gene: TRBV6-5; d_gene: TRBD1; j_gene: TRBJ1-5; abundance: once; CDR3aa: CASSAGTGGRQPQHF; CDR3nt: TGTGCCAGCAGCGCCGGGACAGGGGGAAGGCAGCCCCAGCATTTT
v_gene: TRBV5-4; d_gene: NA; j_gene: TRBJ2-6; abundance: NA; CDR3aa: CASSLSGADTLSGANVLTF; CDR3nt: TGTGCCAGCAGCTTATCAGGGGCCGATACACTCTCTGGGGCCAACGTCCTGACTTTC
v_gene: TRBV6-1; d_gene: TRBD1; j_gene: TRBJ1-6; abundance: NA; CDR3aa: CASSDRDRDNSPLHF; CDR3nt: TGTGCCAGCAGTGACCGGGACAGGGATAATTCACCCCTCCACTTT
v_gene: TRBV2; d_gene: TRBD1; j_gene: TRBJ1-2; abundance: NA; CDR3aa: CASRKGTGGNGYTF; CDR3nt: TGTGCCAGCAGGAAGGGAACAGGGGGAAATGGCTACACCTTC
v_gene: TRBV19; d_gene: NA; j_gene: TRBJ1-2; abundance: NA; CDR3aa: CAKGGLPNYGYTF; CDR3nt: TGTGCCAAGGGGGGGCTCCCTAACTATGGCTACACCTTC
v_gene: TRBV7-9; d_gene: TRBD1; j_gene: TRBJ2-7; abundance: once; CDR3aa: CASSLMGTGASPMAYEQYF; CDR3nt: TGTGCCAGCAGCTTAATGGGGACAGGGGCCTCCCCGATGGCCTACGAGCAGTACTTC
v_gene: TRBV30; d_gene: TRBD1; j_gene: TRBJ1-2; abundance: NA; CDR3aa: CAWSPGDRGIFRGYTF; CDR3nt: TGTGCCTGGAGCCCGGGTGACAGGGGAATCTTTCGGGGCTACACCTTC
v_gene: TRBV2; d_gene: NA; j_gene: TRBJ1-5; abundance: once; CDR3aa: CASRDRGNQPQHF; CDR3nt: TGTGCCAGCAGGGACAGAGGCAATCAGCCCCAGCATTTT
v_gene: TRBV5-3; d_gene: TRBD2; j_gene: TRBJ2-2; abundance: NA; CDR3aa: CARSLALGLAGGGDTGELFF; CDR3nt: TGTGCCAGAAGCTTGGCCCTGGGACTAGCGGGAGGAGGCGACACCGGGGAGCTGTTTTTT
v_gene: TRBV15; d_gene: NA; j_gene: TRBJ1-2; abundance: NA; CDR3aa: CATSRDYEGGGYTF; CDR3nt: TGTGCCACCAGCAGAGATTACGAGGGTGGTGGCTACACCTTC
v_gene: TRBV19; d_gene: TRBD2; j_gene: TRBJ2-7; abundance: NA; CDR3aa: CASSRDSGSIYEQYF; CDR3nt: TGTGCCAGTAGTAGGGATAGCGGGAGTATATACGAGCAGTACTTC